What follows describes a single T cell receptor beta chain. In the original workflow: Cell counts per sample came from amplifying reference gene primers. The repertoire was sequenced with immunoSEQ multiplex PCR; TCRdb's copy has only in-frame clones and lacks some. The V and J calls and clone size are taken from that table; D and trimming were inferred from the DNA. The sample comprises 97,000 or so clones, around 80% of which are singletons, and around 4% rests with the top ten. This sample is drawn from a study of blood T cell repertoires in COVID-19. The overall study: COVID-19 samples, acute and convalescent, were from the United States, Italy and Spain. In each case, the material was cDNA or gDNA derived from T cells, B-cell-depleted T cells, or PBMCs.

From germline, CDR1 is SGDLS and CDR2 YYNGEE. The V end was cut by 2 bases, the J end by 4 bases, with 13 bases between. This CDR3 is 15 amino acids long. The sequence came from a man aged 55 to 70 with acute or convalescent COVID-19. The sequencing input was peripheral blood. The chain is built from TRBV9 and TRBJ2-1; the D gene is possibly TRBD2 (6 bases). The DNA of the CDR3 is TGTGCCAGCAGCGTCTCGGGGGAAGTATACAATGAGCAGTTCTTC. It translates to CASSVSGEVYNEQFF.